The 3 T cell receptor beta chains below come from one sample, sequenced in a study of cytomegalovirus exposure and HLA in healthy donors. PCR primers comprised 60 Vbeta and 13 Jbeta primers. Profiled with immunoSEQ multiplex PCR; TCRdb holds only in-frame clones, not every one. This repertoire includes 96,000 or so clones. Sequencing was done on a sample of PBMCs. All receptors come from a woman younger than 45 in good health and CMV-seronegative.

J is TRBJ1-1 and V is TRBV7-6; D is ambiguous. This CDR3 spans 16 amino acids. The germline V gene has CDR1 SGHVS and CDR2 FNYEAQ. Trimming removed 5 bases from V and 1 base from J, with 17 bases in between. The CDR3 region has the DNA TGTGCCAGCAGCCCGACTACGCCTCCTCGGAACACTGAAGCTTTCTTT. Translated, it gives CASSPTTPPRNTEAFF.

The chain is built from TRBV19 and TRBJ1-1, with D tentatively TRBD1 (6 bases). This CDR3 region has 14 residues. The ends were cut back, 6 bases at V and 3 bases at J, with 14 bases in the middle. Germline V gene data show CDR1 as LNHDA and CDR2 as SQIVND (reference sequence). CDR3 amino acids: CASREQGGDTEAFF. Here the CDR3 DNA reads TGTGCCAGTAGGGAACAGGGAGGGGACACTGAAGCTTTCTTT.

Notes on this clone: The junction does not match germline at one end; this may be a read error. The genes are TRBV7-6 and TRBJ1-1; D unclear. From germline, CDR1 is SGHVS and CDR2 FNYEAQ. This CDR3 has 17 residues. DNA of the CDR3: TGTGCCAGCAGCAATCGTGAGGCAGTCGGTATGAACGCTGAAGCTTTCTTT. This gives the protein CASSNREAVGMNAEAFF.